This T cell receptor (beta chain) was retrieved from a study of T cell changes during pregnancy in multiple sclerosis. J lost 5 bases, V lost 5 bases, and 11 bases had no gene match. Germline V gene lookup returns CDR1 SGHTA and CDR2 FQGTGA. This CDR3 has 17 residues. Some clones are missing from TCRdb's copy, which holds only in-frame ones; the method was immunoSEQ multiplex PCR. This sample has about 41,000 clones, with around nine tenths found just once. Sequencing used CD8+ T cells from peripheral blood mononuclear cells, obtained in the third trimester of pregnancy. The chain carries TRBV7-3 and TRBJ2-5; the match to TRBD2 covers 13 bases. The TCR comes from a female donor with multiple sclerosis, enrolled in a pregnancy study. The CDR3 nucleotides are TGTGCCAGCAGCGCCGGGACTAGCGGGAAAGAGTCGGAGACCCAGTACTTC. Translated: CASSAGTSGKESETQYF.